This TCR beta chain came from a study of early T cells in non-severe SARS-CoV-2 infection. MiXCR was run by TCRdb on the 5' RACE reads, yielding one entry per CDR3 protein. Among around 60,000 distinct CDR3 sequences listed, about 12% were seen once. V dropped 3 bases and J dropped 4; count of bases not matched to a gene: 5. The germline gives CDR1 ENHRY, CDR2 SYGVKD. The CDR3 is 17 amino acids. The receptor comes from an adult who was a healthcare worker with PCR-confirmed SARS-CoV-2 infection or an uninfected control (not recorded which). V and J are TRBV10-3 and TRBJ2-2; 13 bases line up with TRBD2. What was sequenced was whole blood. CDR3 coding DNA: TGTGCCATCAGTGACCCGGGACTAGCGGGACCCACCGGGGAGCTGTTTTTT. Protein product: CAISDPGLAGPTGELFF.